The 2 T cell receptor beta chains below come from one sample, sequenced in a study of chemoradiotherapy in HPV16-positive cancers. Sequencing used immunoSEQ multiplex PCR; TCRdb keeps in-frame clones, though not all of them. Of 25,000 to 40,000 clones listed, roughly 86% are singletons. Specimen: blood, collected from a patient who underwent chemoradiotherapy. These receptors were taken from a human donor with HPV-associated anogenital cancer.

The CDR3 nucleotides read TGCGCCAGCAGCCAAGAGGTAGTGGGCAATGAGCAGTTCTTC. As protein: CASSQEVVGNEQFF. The chain has TRBV4-1 and TRBJ2-1; D ambiguous. CDR3 length: 14 amino acids. The germline V and J ends were trimmed by 0 bases and 6 bases, with 9 bases remaining between them. Per germline, CDR1 MGHRA and CDR2 YSYEKL.

The chain is built from TRBV11-2 and TRBJ2-7; D possibly corresponds to TRBD1 (6 bases). Germline V gives CDR1 SGHAT, CDR2 FQNNGV. Trimming removed 4 bases at V and 3 bases at J, with 7 bases between. This CDR3 spans 12 amino acids. This CDR3 is CASSSDSYEQYF. In DNA, the CDR3 is TGTGCCAGCAGCTCGGACAGCTACGAGCAGTACTTC.